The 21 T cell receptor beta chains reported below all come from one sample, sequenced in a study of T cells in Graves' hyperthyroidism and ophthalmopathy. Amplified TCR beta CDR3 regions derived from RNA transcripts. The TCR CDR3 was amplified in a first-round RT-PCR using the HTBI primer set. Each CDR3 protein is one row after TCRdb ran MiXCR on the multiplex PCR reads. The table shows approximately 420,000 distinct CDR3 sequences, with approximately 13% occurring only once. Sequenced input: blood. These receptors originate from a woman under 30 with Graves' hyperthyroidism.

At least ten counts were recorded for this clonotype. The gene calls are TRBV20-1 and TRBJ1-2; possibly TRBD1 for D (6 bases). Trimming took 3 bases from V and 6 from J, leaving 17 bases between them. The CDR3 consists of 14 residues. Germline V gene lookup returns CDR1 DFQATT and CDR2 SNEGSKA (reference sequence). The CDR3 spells CSARPDSLWDGYTF. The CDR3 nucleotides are TGCAGTGCTAGGCCGGACAGCTTATGGGATGGCTACACCTTC.

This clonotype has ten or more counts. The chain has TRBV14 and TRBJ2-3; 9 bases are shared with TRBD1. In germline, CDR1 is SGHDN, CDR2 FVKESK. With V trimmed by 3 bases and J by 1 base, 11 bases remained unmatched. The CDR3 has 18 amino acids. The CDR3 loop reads CASSQLTGQGSRTDTQYF. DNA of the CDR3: TGTGCCAGCAGCCAGTTAACGGGACAGGGAAGTCGCACAGATACGCAGTATTTT.

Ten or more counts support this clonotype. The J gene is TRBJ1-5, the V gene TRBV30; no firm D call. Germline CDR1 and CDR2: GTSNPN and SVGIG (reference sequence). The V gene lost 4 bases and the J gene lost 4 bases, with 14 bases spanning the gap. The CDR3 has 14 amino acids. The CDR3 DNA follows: TGTGCCTGGACCCATGGTAGTGGGAATCAGCCCCAGCATTTT. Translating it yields CAWTHGSGNQPQHF.

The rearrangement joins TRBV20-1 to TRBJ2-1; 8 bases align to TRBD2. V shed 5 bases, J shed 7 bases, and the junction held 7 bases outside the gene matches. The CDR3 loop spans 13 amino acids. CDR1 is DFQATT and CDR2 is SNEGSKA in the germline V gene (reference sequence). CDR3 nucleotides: TGCAGTGCTCGAGCGGGAGTCGATAATGAGCAGTTCTTC. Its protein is CSARAGVDNEQFF.

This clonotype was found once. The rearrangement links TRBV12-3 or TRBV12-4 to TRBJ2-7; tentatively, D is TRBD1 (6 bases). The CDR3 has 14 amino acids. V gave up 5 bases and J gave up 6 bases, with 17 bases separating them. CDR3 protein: CASSAGARLGEQYF. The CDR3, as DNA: TGTGCCAGCAGTGCAGGGGCCCGTTTAGGCGAGCAGTACTTC.

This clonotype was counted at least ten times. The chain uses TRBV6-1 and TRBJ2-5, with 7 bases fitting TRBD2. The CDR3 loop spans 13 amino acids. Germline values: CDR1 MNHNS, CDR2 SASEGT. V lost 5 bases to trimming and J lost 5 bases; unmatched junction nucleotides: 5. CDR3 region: CASSTTSDETQYF. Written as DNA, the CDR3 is TGTGCCAGCAGTACTACTAGCGACGAGACCCAGTACTTC.

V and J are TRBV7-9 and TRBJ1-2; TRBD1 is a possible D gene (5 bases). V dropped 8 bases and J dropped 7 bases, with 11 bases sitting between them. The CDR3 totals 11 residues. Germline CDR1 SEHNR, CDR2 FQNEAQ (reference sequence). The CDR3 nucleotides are TGTGCCAGCGGGACGGGGCTTGGCTACACCTTC. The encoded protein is CASGTGLGYTF.

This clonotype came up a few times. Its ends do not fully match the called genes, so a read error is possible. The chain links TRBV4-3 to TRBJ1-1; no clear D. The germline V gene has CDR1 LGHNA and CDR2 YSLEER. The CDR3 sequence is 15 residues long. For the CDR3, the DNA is TGCGCCAGCAGTCAAGAATCCTTGACGAACACTGAAGCTTTCTTT. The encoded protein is CASSQESLTNTEAFF.

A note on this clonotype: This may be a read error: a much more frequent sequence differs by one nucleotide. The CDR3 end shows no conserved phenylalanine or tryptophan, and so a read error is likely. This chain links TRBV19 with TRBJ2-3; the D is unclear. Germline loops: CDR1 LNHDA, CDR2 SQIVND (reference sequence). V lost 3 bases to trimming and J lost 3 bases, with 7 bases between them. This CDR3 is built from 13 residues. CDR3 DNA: TGTGCCAGTAGTATTCTTGAGACAGATACGCAGTATTCT. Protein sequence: CASSILETDTQYS.

The chain's CDR3 is CAWISLAGEDEQYF. In DNA, the CDR3 is TGTGCCTGGATCTCGCTAGCGGGAGAGGACGAGCAGTACTTC. The V gene is TRBV30, the J gene TRBJ2-7; 10 positions match TRBD2. J lost 5 bases, V lost 4 bases, and 8 bases had no gene match. Germline CDR1 and CDR2: GTSNPN and SVGIG (reference sequence). The CDR3 contains 14 residues.

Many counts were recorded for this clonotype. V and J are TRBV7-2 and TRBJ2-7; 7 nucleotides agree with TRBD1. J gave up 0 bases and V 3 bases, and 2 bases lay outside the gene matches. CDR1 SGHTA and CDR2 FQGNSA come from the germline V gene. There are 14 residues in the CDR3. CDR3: CASSLRTGSYEQYF. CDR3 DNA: TGTGCCAGCAGCTTGAGGACAGGCTCCTACGAGCAGTACTTC.

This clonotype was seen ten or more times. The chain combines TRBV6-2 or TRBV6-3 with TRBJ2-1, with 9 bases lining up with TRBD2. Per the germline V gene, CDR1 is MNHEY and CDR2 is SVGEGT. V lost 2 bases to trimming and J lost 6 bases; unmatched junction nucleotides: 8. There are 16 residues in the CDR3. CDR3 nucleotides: TGTGCCAGCAGTTACCATAGCGGGAGTGGGTCCAATGAGCAGTTCTTC. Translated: CASSYHSGSGSNEQFF.

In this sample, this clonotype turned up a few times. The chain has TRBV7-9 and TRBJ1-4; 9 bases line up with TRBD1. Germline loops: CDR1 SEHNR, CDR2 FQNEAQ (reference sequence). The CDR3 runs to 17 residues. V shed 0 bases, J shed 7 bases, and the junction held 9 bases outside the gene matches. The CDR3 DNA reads TGTGCCAGCAGCTTAGCAGCTACAGGGGGCGAGAGTGAAAAACTGTTTTTT. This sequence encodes CASSLAATGGESEKLFF.

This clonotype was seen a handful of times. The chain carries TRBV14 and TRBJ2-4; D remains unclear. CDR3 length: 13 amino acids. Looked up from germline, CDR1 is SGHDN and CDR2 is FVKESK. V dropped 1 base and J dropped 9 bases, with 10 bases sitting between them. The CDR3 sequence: CASSQGLKGIQYF. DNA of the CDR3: TGTGCCAGCAGCCAAGGGTTAAAGGGCATTCAGTACTTC.

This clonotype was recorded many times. The CDR3 is CASSLEGTSNQPQHF. The CDR3 DNA reads as TGTGCCAGCAGCTTAGAGGGGACCAGCAATCAGCCCCAGCATTTT. This rearrangement joins TRBV7-8 to TRBJ1-5; D is perhaps TRBD1 (5 bases). The V end lost 1 base, the J end lost 1 base, and 8 bases lay between the germline ends. Per germline, CDR1 SGHVS and CDR2 FQNEAQ. The CDR3 sequence is 15 residues long.

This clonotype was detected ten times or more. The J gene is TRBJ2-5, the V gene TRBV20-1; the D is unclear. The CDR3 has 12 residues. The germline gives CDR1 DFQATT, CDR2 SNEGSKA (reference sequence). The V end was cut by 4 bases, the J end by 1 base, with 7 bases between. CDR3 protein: CSAMYVQETQYF. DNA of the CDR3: TGCAGTGCTATGTATGTCCAAGAGACCCAGTACTTC.

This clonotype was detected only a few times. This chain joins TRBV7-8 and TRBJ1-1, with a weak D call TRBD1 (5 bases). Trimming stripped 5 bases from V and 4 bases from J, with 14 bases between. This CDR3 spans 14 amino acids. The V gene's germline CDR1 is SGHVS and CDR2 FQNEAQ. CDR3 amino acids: CASSQQAGGTEAFF. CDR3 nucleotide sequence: TGTGCCAGCAGCCAACAGGCTGGGGGCACTGAAGCTTTCTTT.

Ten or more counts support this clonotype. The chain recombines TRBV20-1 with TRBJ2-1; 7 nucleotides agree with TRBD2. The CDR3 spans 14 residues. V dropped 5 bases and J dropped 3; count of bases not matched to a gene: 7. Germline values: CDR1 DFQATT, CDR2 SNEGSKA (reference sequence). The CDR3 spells CSADSLAVYNEQFF. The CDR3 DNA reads TGCAGTGCTGATTCGCTAGCGGTCTACAATGAGCAGTTCTTC.

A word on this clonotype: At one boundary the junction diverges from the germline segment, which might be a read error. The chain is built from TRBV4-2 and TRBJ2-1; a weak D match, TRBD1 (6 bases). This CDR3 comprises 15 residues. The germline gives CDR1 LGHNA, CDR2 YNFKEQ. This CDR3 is CANSQEGVGDNEQFF. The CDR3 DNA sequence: TGTGCCAACAGCCAAGAGGGGGTGGGGGACAATGAGCAGTTCTTC.

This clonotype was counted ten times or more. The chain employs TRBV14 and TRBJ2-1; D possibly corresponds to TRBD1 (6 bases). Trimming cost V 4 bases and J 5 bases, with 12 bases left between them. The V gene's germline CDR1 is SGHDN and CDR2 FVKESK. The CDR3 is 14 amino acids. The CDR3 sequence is CASSLRDTHNEQFF. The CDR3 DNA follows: TGTGCCAGCAGCCTACGGGACACACACAATGAGCAGTTCTTC.

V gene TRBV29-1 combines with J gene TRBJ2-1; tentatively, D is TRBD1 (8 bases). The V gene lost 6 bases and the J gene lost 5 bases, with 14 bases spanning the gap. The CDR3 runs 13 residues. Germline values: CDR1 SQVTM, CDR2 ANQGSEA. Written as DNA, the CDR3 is TGCAGCGTCCAAACAGGGGGGGACAATGAGCAGTTCTTC. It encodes CSVQTGGDNEQFF.